Listed below are T cell receptor beta chains from one sample, sequenced in a study of cytomegalovirus exposure and HLA in healthy donors. The assay was immunoSEQ multiplex PCR, and TCRdb's table has in-frame clones only and misses some. The sample contains 150,000 to 200,000 clones, 80% to 90% of which appear only once. The sample was PBMCs. Receptor source: a woman under 30 in good health and CMV-seronegative. Each CDR3 is given with its conserved first and last residue. D genes are given only for firm matches. Clone size, where shown, is once, few, many, or a class for clones that have expanded.

D | J | V | size | DNA | CDR3
TRBD2 | TRBJ2-2 | TRBV5-8 | . | TGTGCCAGCAGGCGTAGTTTACTAGCGGGGGACACCGGGGAGCTGTTTTTT | CASRRSLLAGDTGELFF
. | TRBJ1-2 | TRBV30 | . | TGTGCCTGGAGTCTCGGTATCAACTATGGCTACACCTTC | CAWSLGINYGYTF
. | TRBJ2-7 | TRBV5-6 | . | TGTGCCAGCAGCAGGGGGGGGTCCTCCTACGAGCAGTACTTC | CASSRGGSSYEQYF
TRBD2 | TRBJ2-4 | TRBV5-4 | . | TGTGCCAGCAGCTTGGGAGGGAGGGCCTTGCAGAACATTCAGTACTTC | CASSLGGRALQNIQYF
. | TRBJ1-1 | TRBV5-1 | few | TGCGCCAGCAGCGGCGGAGGACCGTACACTGAAGCTTTCTTT | CASSGGGPYTEAFF
. | TRBJ1-1 | TRBV7-2 | . | TGTGCCAGCAGCTTGAGACGGGGGGGCCGGAACACTGAAGCTTTCTTT | CASSLRRGGRNTEAFF
. | TRBJ1-2 | TRBV7-9 | . | TGTGCCAGCAGCTTAATCGACAGCAACTATGGCTACACCTTC | CASSLIDSNYGYTF
TRBD1 | TRBJ1-4 | TRBV5-1 | few | TGCGCCAGCAGCCCCTGGGACAGGGATGATGAAAAACTGTTTTTT | CASSPWDRDDEKLFF
. | TRBJ1-3 | TRBV19 | . | TGTGCCAGTAGCGCGGGGCCAGGAAACACCATATATTTT | CASSAGPGNTIYF
TRBD2 | TRBJ2-2 | TRBV9 | few | TGTGCCAGCAGCGTTTCGGGAGGTGTAACCGGGGAGCTGTTTTTT | CASSVSGGVTGELFF
TRBD1 | TRBJ2-7 | TRBV5-1 | . | TGCGCCAGCAGCTTGGGTCCAGGGGGCAACGAGCAGTACTTC | CASSLGPGGNEQYF
TRBD1 | TRBJ2-7 | TRBV5-1 | . | TGCGCCAGCAGCTTACTAGGACAGGGCAATTGGGACGAGCAGTACTTC | CASSLLGQGNWDEQYF
TRBD2 | TRBJ2-3 | TRBV4-1 | . | TGCGCCAGCAGCCAAGATAGAGAGCGGGGCGCAGATACGCAGTATTTT | CASSQDRERGADTQYF
TRBD2 | TRBJ2-3 | TRBV27 | . | TGTGCCAGCAGTGTAATAGCGGGAGGGCCGAGAACAGATACGCAGTATTTT | CASSVIAGGPRTDTQYF
. | TRBJ1-6 | TRBV28 | . | TGTGCCAGCAGGGAGAGAGGGAATAATTCACCCCTCCACTTT | CASRERGNNSPLHF
. | TRBJ1-4 | TRBV7-2 | . | TGTGCCAGCAGCTTACGGGGGGCGCGTGAAAAACTGTTTTTT | CASSLRGAREKLFF
TRBD1 | TRBJ2-7 | TRBV5-1 | . | TGCGCCAGCAGCCCGGACAGGCGAGCCTACGAGCAGTACTTC | CASSPDRRAYEQYF
TRBD1 | TRBJ1-1 | TRBV2 | . | TGTGCCAGCAGCCGGGACAGGGCACTGAACACTGAAGCTTTCTTT | CASSRDRALNTEAFF
. | TRBJ1-4 | TRBV10-3 | . | TGTGCCACCCGGGGGGGAGAGGGAAAACTGTTTTTT | CATRGGEGKLFF
. | TRBJ2-1 | TRBV7-9 | . | TGTGCCAGCAGCATAAATACGGGGGTCTCCTACAATGAGCAGTTCTTC | CASSINTGVSYNEQFF
. | TRBJ2-2 | TRBV18 | . | TGTGCCAGCTCACCACCGACGGGTGGAAACACCGGGGAGCTGTTTTTT | CASSPPTGGNTGELFF
. | TRBJ2-3 | TRBV9 | . | TGTGCCAGCAGCGTAGGGGCTCGGCCCATTAGAGATACGCAGTATTTT | CASSVGARPIRDTQYF
. | TRBJ1-1 | TRBV25-1 | . | TGTGCCAGCAGTGACCCTCAAAGGGGAGGAGAGACTGAAGCTTTCTTT | CASSDPQRGGETEAFF
. | TRBJ2-5 | TRBV5-1 | . | TGCGCCAGCAGCTTCGCTTCGGTCAAGGAGACCCAGTACTTC | CASSFASVKETQYF
. | TRBJ2-1 | TRBV30 | . | TGTGCCTGGGGAGATCCTGAGCAGTTCTTC | CAWGDPEQFF
. | TRBJ1-6 | TRBV7-3 | once | TGTGCCAGCAGCTTAGTAGCTGGGGGCTACTCACCCCTCCACTTT | CASSLVAGGYSPLHF
. | TRBJ2-1 | TRBV4-1 | few | TGCGCCAGCAGCCAATCCCGGGTCAATGAGCAGTTCTTC | CASSQSRVNEQFF
. | TRBJ2-5 | TRBV27 | . | TGTGCCAGCAAGCGCCAAGAGACCCAGTACTTC | CASKRQETQYF
TRBD1 | TRBJ2-2 | TRBV2 | few | TGTGCCAGCAGTGCGACAGGGATCGGGGAGCTGTTTTTT | CASSATGIGELFF
TRBD2 | TRBJ2-1 | TRBV4-2 | once | TGTGCCAGCAGCCAAGAGAGGTGGACTAGCTCCTACAATGAGCAGTTCTTC | CASSQERWTSSYNEQFF
. | TRBJ1-4 | TRBV2 | once | TGTGCCAGCAGTAACGACAGGTTTTCGGAAAAACTGTTTTTT | CASSNDRFSEKLFF
. | TRBJ1-2 | TRBV13 | . | TGTGCCAGCAGCTTAAGGCAGGGGAACTATGGCTACACCTTC | CASSLRQGNYGYTF
. | TRBJ1-4 | TRBV5-1 | once | TGCGCCAGCAGCTCGGGGACACCTACTAATGAAAAACTGTTTTTT | CASSSGTPTNEKLFF
. | TRBJ1-1 | TRBV29-1 | . | TGCAGCGTTGGGCAACAGAACACTGAAGCTTTCTTT | CSVGQQNTEAFF
TRBD1 | TRBJ2-7 | TRBV2 | . | TGTGCCAGCAGTGATGCTTCAGGACAGGGGAGATCCTACGAGCAGTACTTC | CASSDASGQGRSYEQYF
TRBD1 | TRBJ1-1 | TRBV27 | . | TGTGCCAGCAGTAGAAGGACAGGAGAAGCTTTCTTT | CASSRRTGEAFF
. | TRBJ1-1 | TRBV21-1 | . | TGTGCCCGCCAAGGGGACAGGGGCCCTGAAGCTTTCTTT | CARQGDRGPEAFF
. | TRBJ2-1 | TRBV19 | . | TGTGCCAGTAGTATAGGGACGGGAGACTACAATGAGCAGTTCTTC | CASSIGTGDYNEQFF
. | TRBJ1-5 | TRBV5-8 | . | TGTGCCAGCAGTTCGAGTCGGACAAGAAATCAGCCCCAGCATTTT | CASSSSRTRNQPQHF
. | TRBJ2-3 | TRBV29-1 | . | TGCAGCCTGGTCCCGGGACAACAGACGGGTACGCAGTATTTT | CSLVPGQQTGTQYF
TRBD1 | TRBJ2-3 | TRBV4-2 | . | TGTGCCAGCAGCCAACAAGTCGGCGACAGGGATCACACAGATACGCAGTATTTT | CASSQQVGDRDHTDTQYF